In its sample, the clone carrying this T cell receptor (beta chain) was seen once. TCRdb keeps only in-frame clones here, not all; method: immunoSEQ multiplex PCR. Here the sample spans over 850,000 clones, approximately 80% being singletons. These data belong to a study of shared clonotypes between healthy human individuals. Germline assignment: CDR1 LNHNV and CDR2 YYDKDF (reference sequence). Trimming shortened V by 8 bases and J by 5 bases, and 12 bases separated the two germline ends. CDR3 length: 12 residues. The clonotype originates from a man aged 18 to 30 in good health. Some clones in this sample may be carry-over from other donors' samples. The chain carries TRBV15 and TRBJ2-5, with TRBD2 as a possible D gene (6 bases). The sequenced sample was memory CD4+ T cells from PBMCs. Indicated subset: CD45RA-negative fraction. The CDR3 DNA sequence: TGTGCCACCGGAGGGCCGTGGGAGACCCAGTACTTC. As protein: CATGGPWETQYF.